This T cell receptor beta chain was recovered during a study of cytomegalovirus exposure and HLA in healthy donors. Whole-study findings and limits: Accurate predictions that matched the HLA-A and HLA-B alleles of most subjects were reportedly made from TCR beta sequences.

Germline CDR1 is SGHRS and CDR2 is YFSETQ. The J segment lost 0 bases and the V segment lost 4 bases, leaving 3 bases of the junction unmatched. The CDR3 totals 16 residues. The PCR contained 60 Vbeta and 13 Jbeta primers. The assay was immunoSEQ multiplex PCR, and TCRdb's table has in-frame clones only and misses some. The sample records about 37,000 clones, around 70% being singletons. Details on this clone: Its antigen is currently unknown.

This TCR derives from a man younger than 40 in good health and CMV-seronegative. Sample: PBMCs. The chain couples TRBV5-1 to TRBJ2-3; 12 bases map to TRBD2. This CDR3 is CASSPLAGGSTDTQYF. CDR3 bases: TGCGCCAGCAGCCCGCTAGCGGGAGGGAGCACAGATACGCAGTATTTT.